This T cell receptor (beta chain) was found in a study of cytomegalovirus exposure and HLA in healthy donors. The PCR used 60 Vbeta and 13 Jbeta primers. Clones were sequenced by immunoSEQ multiplex PCR, and TCRdb holds only the in-frame ones, with some missing. The profile shows roughly 180,000 clones, 78% of them singletons. After removal of 5 bases from V and 4 bases from J, the junction contained 11 bases not matched to a gene. This CDR3 is 15 amino acids long. Germline V gene data show CDR1 as MNHEY and CDR2 as SMNVEV (reference sequence). The chain joins TRBV27 to TRBJ2-7; TRBD1 aligns across 7 bases. Specimen: PBMCs. This receptor was obtained from a woman aged 25 to 45 in good health and CMV-seropositive. CDR3 amino acids: CASSPRQGEDYEQYF. CDR3 DNA sequence: TGTGCCAGCAGTCCACGACAGGGTGAAGATTACGAGCAGTACTTC.